This T cell receptor (beta chain) was sequenced for a study of Ad26.COV2.S vaccination and SARS-CoV-2 variants. The CDR3 is 16 amino acids. Looked up from germline, CDR1 is SGDLS and CDR2 is YYNGEE. TCRdb keeps only in-frame clones here, not all; method: immunoSEQ multiplex PCR. The sample has about 350,000 clones; 88% are singletons. The treatment denotes: roughly 19 received Ad26.COV2.S at low or high dose, single or two shots; about 5 received placebo; per-sample allocation not given. Specimens were obtained on day 63 following the first vaccine or placebo injection. As regards this clone: One end of the junction is discordant with germline, which a read error may explain.

The chain couples TRBV9 to TRBJ2-7; D tentatively reads TRBD1 or TRBD2 (6 bases each). Specimen: peripheral blood, collected in a trial of Ad26.COV2.S vaccine versus placebo. This receptor was taken from a person aged 18-60 years who received the Ad26.COV2.S COVID-19 vaccine or a placebo. Here the CDR3 reads CASSVAPTGTRLGGVF. CDR3 in DNA: TGTGCCAGCAGCGTAGCCCCGACAGGCACCCGACTCGGAGGGGTTTTC.